What follows is one T cell receptor (beta chain) and its context. Its specificity is unknown. These data come from a study of PD-1 blockade in classical Hodgkin lymphoma. Findings of the study overall: Baseline diversity was lower in partial responders and progressors than complete responders.

Per germline, CDR1 SGHRS and CDR2 YFSETQ. The CDR3 length is 18 residues. The ends lost 0 bases at V and 1 base at J; junction bases unmatched: 6. TCRdb keeps only in-frame clones here, not all; method: immunoSEQ multiplex PCR. This sample yields about 90,000 clones, of which roughly nine tenths are seen a single time; roughly 10% belongs to the top ten. Relapses following autologous stem cell transplantation were seen in all patients, with brentuximab vedotin exposure varying. Best responses included complete response and partial response; otherwise, the best response was progressive disease. The specimen was peripheral blood mononuclear cells (PBMCs), collected before the second cycle of nivolumab. V and J are TRBV5-1 and TRBJ2-3; 12 bases are shared with TRBD2. This TCR derives from a human donor with classical Hodgkin lymphoma. The CDR3 reads CASSLGLAGGPGTDTQYF. The DNA of the CDR3 is TGCGCCAGCAGCTTGGGGCTAGCGGGAGGGCCTGGCACAGATACGCAGTATTTT.